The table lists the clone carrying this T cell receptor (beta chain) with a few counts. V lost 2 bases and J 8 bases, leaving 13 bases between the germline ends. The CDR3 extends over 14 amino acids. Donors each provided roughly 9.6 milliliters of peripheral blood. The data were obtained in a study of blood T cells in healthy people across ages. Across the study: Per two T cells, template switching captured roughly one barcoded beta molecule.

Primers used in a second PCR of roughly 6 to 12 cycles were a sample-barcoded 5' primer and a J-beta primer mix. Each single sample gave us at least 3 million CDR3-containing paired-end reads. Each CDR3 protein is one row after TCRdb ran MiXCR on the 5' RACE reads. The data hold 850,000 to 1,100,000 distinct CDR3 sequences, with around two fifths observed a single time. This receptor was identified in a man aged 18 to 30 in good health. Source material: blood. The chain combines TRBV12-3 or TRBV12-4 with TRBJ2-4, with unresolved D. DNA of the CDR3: TGTGCCAGCAGTTTAAGTAGCCCCCCGGACATTCAGTACTTC. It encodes CASSLSSPPDIQYF.